The 8 T cell receptor beta chains presented below share a single source sample, sequenced in a study of cytomegalovirus exposure and HLA in healthy donors. Sequencing used immunoSEQ multiplex PCR; TCRdb keeps in-frame clones, though not all of them. This table has roughly 82,000 clones, around 92% appearing once. Material: PBMCs. All receptors derive from a man between 18 and 35 years old in good health and CMV-seronegative.

The V gene is TRBV2, the J gene TRBJ2-6; maybe TRBD1 (6 bases). Trimming took off 6 bases at V and 0 bases at J, with 9 bases between the two ends. Germline loops: CDR1 SNHLY, CDR2 FYNNEI. The CDR3 contains 15 residues. The CDR3 sequence: CASSGQISGANVLTF. CDR3 DNA: TGTGCCAGCAGCGGACAGATCTCTGGGGCCAACGTCCTGACTTTC.

This chain joins TRBV7-6 and TRBJ2-5; D is ambiguous. Germline loops: CDR1 SGHVS, CDR2 FNYEAQ. The CDR3 spans 13 residues. The V gene lost 1 base and the J gene lost 5 bases, with 8 bases spanning the gap. The CDR3 here is CASSLGLEETQYF. The CDR3 DNA sequence: TGTGCCAGCAGCTTAGGGCTAGAGGAGACCCAGTACTTC.

This chain uses TRBV18 with TRBJ2-5, with TRBD2 matching 7 bases. The CDR3 has 16 residues. The germline gives CDR1 KGHSH, CDR2 LQKENI. V was clipped by 2 bases and J by 5 bases; unmatched bases: 11. For the CDR3, the DNA is TGTGCCAGCTCACCAATTTTCGCGGGAGAGCGGGAGACCCAGTACTTC. Translation gives CASSPIFAGERETQYF.

The chain joins TRBV11-3 to TRBJ2-2, with a weak D call TRBD1 (6 bases). V lost 0 bases to trimming and J lost 5 bases, with 10 bases between them. The CDR3 is 15 amino acids. Germline V CDR1 and CDR2: SGHNT, YENEEA. This CDR3 reads CASSLEYRVTGELFF. The CDR3 DNA reads TGTGCCAGCAGCTTAGAATACAGGGTAACCGGGGAGCTGTTTTTT.

The chain employs TRBV2 and TRBJ1-2; 7 bases are a match to TRBD1. This CDR3 is 18 amino acids long. In germline, CDR1 is SNHLY, CDR2 FYNNEI. Trimming took 7 bases from V and 0 from J; bases not matched to a gene: 17. CDR3 coding DNA: TGTGCCAGCACCCCATCCCGCGAAAGGGGGCCTACTAACTATGGCTACACCTTC. Translating gives CASTPSRERGPTNYGYTF.

The genes are TRBV27 and TRBJ2-2, with 11 bases lining up with TRBD2. Per the germline V gene, CDR1 is MNHEY and CDR2 is SMNVEV (reference sequence). J lost 6 bases, V lost 4 bases, and 7 bases had no gene match. The CDR3 loop spans 16 amino acids. The CDR3 DNA sequence: TGTGCCAGCAGTTCGTTACTAGCGGGAGCACCCGGGGAGCTGTTTTTT. Residues: CASSSLLAGAPGELFF.

This clone was counted only a few times. The CDR3 is CAWSRIPRPYTF. CDR3 coding DNA: TGTGCCTGGAGCAGGATCCCTCGGCCCTACACCTTC. J is TRBJ1-2 and V is TRBV30; D is uncertain. Germline CDR1 is GTSNPN and CDR2 is SVGIG (reference sequence). Trimming cost V 3 bases and J 10 bases, with 15 bases left between them. CDR3 length: 12 residues.

The chain recombines TRBV5-1 with TRBJ2-7; D is possibly TRBD1 (5 bases). This CDR3 contains 15 residues. Trimming took 0 bases from V and 0 from J, leaving 10 bases between them. CDR1 and CDR2 from the germline V gene are SGHRS and YFSETQ. The CDR3 spells CASSLARGYSYEQYF. The CDR3 DNA reads as TGCGCCAGCAGCTTGGCTAGGGGCTACTCCTACGAGCAGTACTTC.